This T cell receptor beta chain was identified in a study of regulatory dendritic cells for organ transplantation. Germline V gives CDR1 SGDLS, CDR2 YYNGEE. V lost 0 bases, J lost 8 bases, and 11 bases lay in between. CDR3 length: 14 amino acids. Measured with immunoSEQ multiplex PCR; TCRdb has only the in-frame clones, and not every one. The table shows tens of thousands of clones, with 60% to 80% occurring only once. This clonotype originated in a human donor in good health. Material: memory CD4+ T cells from blood. Noted subset: CD45RO+ memory T cells. J is TRBJ1-4 and V is TRBV9, with D hard to call. In nucleotides, the CDR3 is TGTGCCAGCAGCGTAGATGCGGGGAGGGAAAAACTGTTTTTT. Translation: CASSVDAGREKLFF.